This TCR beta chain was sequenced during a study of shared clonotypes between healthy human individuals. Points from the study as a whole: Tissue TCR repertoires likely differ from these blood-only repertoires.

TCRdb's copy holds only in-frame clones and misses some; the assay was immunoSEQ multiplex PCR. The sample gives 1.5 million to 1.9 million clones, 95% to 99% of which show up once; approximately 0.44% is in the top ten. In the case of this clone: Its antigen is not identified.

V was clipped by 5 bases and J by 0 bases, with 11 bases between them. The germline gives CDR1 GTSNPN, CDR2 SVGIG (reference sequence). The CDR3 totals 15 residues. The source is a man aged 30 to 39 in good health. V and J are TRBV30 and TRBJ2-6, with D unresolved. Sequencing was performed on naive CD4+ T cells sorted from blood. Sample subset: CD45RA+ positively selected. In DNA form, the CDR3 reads TGTGCCTGGGCCCTGCTGGGCTCTGGGGCCAACGTCCTGACTTTC. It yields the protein CAWALLGSGANVLTF.